These 20 T cell receptor beta chains were all obtained from the same sample, sequenced in a study of T cells in Graves' hyperthyroidism and ophthalmopathy. Amplified TCR beta CDR3 regions derived from RNA transcripts. HTBI primers were used for first-round RT-PCR of the TCR CDR3. TCRdb fed the multiplex PCR reads into MiXCR, producing one record per CDR3 protein. The profile shows 730,000 or so distinct CDR3 sequences, roughly 20% of them singletons. The sample taken for sequencing was blood. These receptors came from a woman in her fifties or sixties with Graves' hyperthyroidism that later progressed to Graves' ophthalmopathy.

CDR3 in DNA: TGCAGTGCTAGAGTGTTCGACAGGCTGGAGGAGGAGCAGTACTTC. This gives the protein CSARVFDRLEEEQYF. The rearrangement links TRBV20-1 to TRBJ2-7, with D possibly TRBD1 on 6 matching bases. Trimming shortened V by 1 base and J by 7 bases, and 20 bases separated the two germline ends. The germline gives CDR1 DFQATT, CDR2 SNEGSKA (reference sequence). The CDR3 is made up of 15 amino acids.

The V and J genes are TRBV29-1 and TRBJ1-6; 8 nucleotides match TRBD1. V gave up 5 bases and J gave up 7 bases; unmatched junction bases: 7. CDR1 is SQVTM and CDR2 is ANQGSEA in the germline V gene. CDR3 length: 14 residues. The CDR3 coding sequence is TGCAGCGTTAGCGCGGGACAGGCCAATTCACCCCTCCACTTT. This sequence encodes CSVSAGQANSPLHF.

This clonotype has at least ten counts. The rearrangement uses TRBV7-3 and TRBJ1-6; D is possibly TRBD1 (5 bases). The CDR3 is made up of 13 amino acids. Germline CDR1 reads SGHTA; CDR2 reads FQGTGA. V lost 4 bases and J lost 6, with 7 bases in between. Here the CDR3 reads CASSSGANSPLHF. CDR3 DNA: TGTGCCAGCAGCTCCGGGGCTAATTCACCCCTCCACTTT.

This chain connects TRBV20-1 to TRBJ1-3; TRBD1 agrees at 7 bases. The V segment lost 0 bases and the J segment 2 bases; nucleotides outside the gene matches: 1. Per the germline V gene, CDR1 is DFQATT and CDR2 is SNEGSKA (reference sequence). The CDR3 has 14 amino acids. CDR3 amino acids: CSARDTGAGNTIYF. As DNA, the CDR3 is TGCAGTGCTAGAGATACAGGGGCTGGAAACACCATATATTTT.

This clonotype was seen ten or more times. The V call is TRBV12-3 or TRBV12-4, the J call TRBJ1-5; D unresolved. Trimming removed 5 bases from V and 0 bases from J, with 5 bases in between. CDR3 length: 13 residues. The chain's CDR3 is CASSVNSNQPQHF. In DNA form, the CDR3 reads TGTGCCAGCAGTGTGAATAGCAATCAGCCCCAGCATTTT.

A few counts support this clonotype. The chain uses TRBV18 and TRBJ2-1, with D perhaps matching TRBD1 (5 bases). The germline V gene encodes CDR1 KGHSH and CDR2 LQKENI. Trimming cost V 3 bases and J 9 bases, with 9 bases left between them. CDR3 size: 12 residues. CDR3 nucleotides: TGTGCCAGCTCACCCGACAGCTTTGAGCAGTTCTTC. The encoded protein is CASSPDSFEQFF. Combining the CDR3 with reference TRBV18 and TRBJ2-1 gives the whole variable domain NAGVMQNPRHLVRRRGQEARLRCSPMKGHSHVYWYRQLPEEGLKFMVYLQKENIIDESGMPKERFSAEFPKEGPSILRIQQVVRGDSAAYFCASSPDSFEQFFGPGTRLTVL.

This clonotype has more than one count but fewer than ten. This chain links TRBV4-1 with TRBJ2-3, with 10 bases that match TRBD2. Trimming cost V 0 bases and J 6 bases; bases outside gene matches: 6. This CDR3 region has 16 residues. CDR1 is MGHRA, CDR2 YSYEKL, per germline. The CDR3, as DNA: TGCGCCAGCAGCCAAGATCCCCTAGCGGGGGTGGATACGCAGTATTTT. Protein product: CASSQDPLAGVDTQYF.

V and J are TRBV19 and TRBJ2-3; 8 bases fit TRBD2. This CDR3 spans 12 amino acids. V was pared by 4 bases and J by 10 bases, with 4 bases of the junction left unmatched. The germline V gene encodes CDR1 LNHDA and CDR2 SQIVND (reference sequence). CDR3 nucleotide sequence: TGTGCCAGTAGTAACGAGCGGGGGCCGCAGTATTTT. Its protein product is CASSNERGPQYF.

This clonotype was observed at least ten times. This sequence joins TRBV30 and TRBJ1-1; D gene uncertain. Germline V gene sequence: CDR1 GTSNPN, CDR2 SVGIG (reference sequence). The CDR3 spans 15 residues. Trimming removed 3 bases at V and 1 base at J, with 15 bases between. The CDR3 DNA is TGTGCCTGGAGGTTAACACGGGGTTCGAACACTGAAGCTTTCTTT. Translation gives CAWRLTRGSNTEAFF.

The J gene is TRBJ1-1, the V gene TRBV12-3 or TRBV12-4, with D maybe TRBD1 (6 bases). V was shortened by 3 bases and J by 11 bases, with 10 bases between the two germline ends. The CDR3 consists of 11 residues. CDR3 sequence: CASSFTGSAFF. As DNA, the CDR3 is TGTGCCAGCAGTTTTACAGGGAGCGCTTTCTTT.

V is TRBV20-1 and J is TRBJ2-7, with D hard to call. The length of the CDR3 is 11 residues. Germline-derived CDR1 and CDR2 are DFQATT and SNEGSKA (reference sequence). Between the trimmed V and J ends, which lost 3 bases and 3 bases, there was a span of 6 bases. The DNA for the CDR3 is TGCAGTGCTAGGTACATCTACGAGCAGTACTTC. It specifies CSARYIYEQYF.

The sample holds many counts of this clonotype. The chain has TRBV11-2 and TRBJ2-5, with 10 bases matching TRBD1. Looked up from germline, CDR1 is SGHAT and CDR2 is FQNNGV. This CDR3 is 16 amino acids long. J gave up 3 bases and V 2 bases, and 6 bases lay outside the gene matches. The CDR3 bases are TGTGCCAGCAGCTTACTGTGGGGGACAGGGGAAGAGACCCAGTACTTC. Translation: CASSLLWGTGEETQYF.

This clonotype occurred a few times. V and J are TRBV12-3 or TRBV12-4 and TRBJ1-4; D not certain. The V end lost 4 bases, the J end lost 10 bases, and 7 bases lay between the germline ends. The CDR3 covers 11 residues. DNA for the CDR3: TGTGCCAGCAGTTCTGAGGGAAAACTGTTTTTT. It translates to CASSSEGKLFF.

This clonotype appeared a few times. This chain connects TRBV3-1 to TRBJ2-1, with D perhaps TRBD2 (5 bases). V was shortened by 5 bases and J by 4 bases, with 6 bases between the two germline ends. The germline V gene encodes CDR1 LGHDT and CDR2 YNNKEL (reference sequence). The CDR3 extends over 12 amino acids. The CDR3: CASSERYNEQFF. CDR3 coding DNA: TGTGCCAGCAGCGAGCGGTACAATGAGCAGTTCTTC.

This clonotype was found many times. V gene TRBV12-3 or TRBV12-4 combines with J gene TRBJ1-2; perhaps TRBD1 as D (6 bases). V was shortened by 5 bases and J by 0 bases, with 28 bases between the two germline ends. This CDR3 region has 20 residues. DNA of the CDR3: TGTGCCAGCAGTAGAGTCAAGGTGTGGGACATAAGACGGGCTAACTATGGCTACACCTTC. Protein product: CASSRVKVWDIRRANYGYTF.

As regards this clonotype: With a much larger clone just one base away, this may be a read error. The genes are TRBV6-4 and TRBJ2-2, with 8 bases aligning to TRBD1. CDR3 size: 14 residues. Germline-derived CDR1 and CDR2 are MRHNA and SNTAGT. V gave up 2 bases and J gave up 4 bases; unmatched junction bases: 0. This CDR3 is CASSDTGGTGELFF. In DNA form, the CDR3 reads TGTGCCAGCAGTGACACAGGGGGCACCGGGGAGCTGTTTTTT.

This clonotype was picked up a small number of times. The V gene is TRBV20-1, the J gene TRBJ2-7; D gene ambiguous. The germline V gene has CDR1 DFQATT and CDR2 SNEGSKA (reference sequence). This CDR3 comprises 13 residues. V was clipped by 3 bases and J by 3 bases, with 12 bases between them. CDR3 coding DNA: TGCAGTGCTAGGGCTACCTCCAACTACGAGCAGTACTTC. This translates into CSARATSNYEQYF.

This clonotype came up many times. The chain uses TRBV5-8 and TRBJ2-5; 8 bases agree with TRBD2. The CDR3 consists of 15 residues. Germline loops: CDR1 SGHTS, CDR2 YDEGEE. Trimming at V came to 1 base and at J to 5 bases, leaving 7 bases not matched to a gene. CDR3 in DNA: TGTGCCAGCAGCTTGATACTAGCGGAGGTGGAGACCCAGTACTTC. Residues: CASSLILAEVETQYF.

This clonotype was picked up many times. V is TRBV11-1 and J is TRBJ2-7; no clear D. The CDR3 is 15 amino acids. Trimming removed 3 bases at V and 3 bases at J, with 15 bases between. The V gene's germline CDR1 is SGHAT and CDR2 FQDESV (reference sequence). The CDR3 spells CASSFTQDLGYEQYF. In nucleotides, the CDR3 is TGTGCCAGCAGCTTCACGCAGGACCTTGGCTACGAGCAGTACTTC.

V and J are TRBV10-3 and TRBJ2-1, with D unresolved. The V end lost 10 bases, the J end lost 12 bases, and 25 bases lay between the germline ends. The CDR3 contains 14 residues. Germline assignment: CDR1 ENHRY and CDR2 SYGVKD. CDR3 sequence (DNA): TGTGCCACTAACACCCCAGGTACCCAGGATTCGCAGTTCTTC. Translation: CATNTPGTQDSQFF.